Presented here are 32 T cell receptor beta chains from one specimen sequenced in a study of cytomegalovirus exposure and HLA in healthy donors. 60 Vbeta and 13 Jbeta primers were used in PCR. Clones were read by immunoSEQ multiplex PCR, and TCRdb kept only the in-frame ones, dropping some. The sample carries around 200,000 clones, roughly four fifths recorded once. The sequencing input was PBMCs. The receptors were sampled from a woman aged 25-40 years in good health and CMV-seropositive.

The chain joins TRBV7-2 to TRBJ1-5; D gene unclear. In germline, CDR1 is SGHTA, CDR2 FQGNSA. The length of the CDR3 is 14 residues. V was clipped by 5 bases and J by 4 bases, with 12 bases between them. This CDR3 reads CASSLLQSNQPQHF. The CDR3 nucleotides read TGTGCCAGCAGCCTACTTCAAAGTAATCAGCCCCAGCATTTT.

The J gene is TRBJ2-5, the V gene TRBV28, with 10 bases aligning to TRBD1. V trimming: 5 bases; J trimming: 1 base; junction bases outside the gene matches: 7. Germline assignment: CDR1 MDHEN and CDR2 SYDVKM. The CDR3 totals 16 residues. The CDR3, as DNA: TGTGCCAGCAGTACTAGACAGGGGGCGCCCCAAGAGACCCAGTACTTC. The encoded protein is CASSTRQGAPQETQYF.

The chain couples TRBV27 to TRBJ2-7; 7 bases fit TRBD1. From germline, CDR1 is MNHEY and CDR2 SMNVEV (reference sequence). Germline trimming cut 3 bases from V and 3 bases from J; bases unmatched to any gene: 14. The CDR3 loop spans 17 amino acids. In DNA, the CDR3 is TGTGCCAGCAGTTTGAGCCTCGGACAGGCTATCATCTACGAGCAGTACTTC. Its protein product is CASSLSLGQAIIYEQYF.

This clone was recorded only once. This chain connects TRBV7-6 to TRBJ2-7; 8 nucleotides agree with TRBD2. Trimming cost V 5 bases and J 1 base; bases outside gene matches: 7. The CDR3 sequence is 15 residues long. Germline loops: CDR1 SGHVS, CDR2 FNYEAQ. CDR3 amino acids: CASSGGLAGSYEQYF. As DNA, the CDR3 is TGTGCCAGCAGCGGAGGCCTAGCGGGTTCCTACGAGCAGTACTTC.

The chain joins TRBV5-5 to TRBJ2-5; 10 nucleotides line up with TRBD2. Near its end, the DNA agrees better with TRBJ2-7, so the J call may be wrong. Germline V gene lookup returns CDR1 SGHKS and CDR2 YYEKEE (reference sequence). The CDR3 loop spans 14 amino acids. This chain's CDR3 is CASSLLSGRYEQYF. CDR3 nucleotide sequence: TGTGCCAGCAGCTTGCTTAGCGGGAGGTACGAGCAGTACTTC.

The V gene is TRBV27, the J gene TRBJ2-1, with TRBD2 matching over 11 bases. Germline CDR1 and CDR2: MNHEY and SMNVEV (reference sequence). This CDR3 region has 18 residues. V dropped 8 bases and J dropped 10; count of bases not matched to a gene: 22. The CDR3 here is CASLPRGIAGGPILEQFF. The CDR3 region has the DNA TGTGCCAGCCTTCCCAGAGGAATAGCGGGAGGGCCGATTCTGGAGCAGTTCTTC.

CDR3 sequence (DNA): TGTGCCAGCAGCTTGCGGGTAGCGGGGCCCTCCTACGAGCAGTACTTC. Its protein is CASSLRVAGPSYEQYF. The chain is built from TRBV5-6 and TRBJ2-7; 8 bases agree with TRBD2. This CDR3 spans 16 amino acids. Germline lookup yields CDR1 SGHDT and CDR2 YYEEEE. Trimming removed 1 base from V and 0 bases from J; junction bases left unmatched: 6.

The CDR3 region is CASSGGGYDNEQFF. The CDR3 DNA sequence: TGTGCCAGCAGCGGAGGAGGTTATGACAATGAGCAGTTCTTC. The chain employs TRBV6-4 and TRBJ2-1; the D gene is possibly TRBD2 (5 bases). The CDR3 runs 14 residues. Germline values: CDR1 MRHNA, CDR2 SNTAGT. Trimming removed 6 bases at V and 5 bases at J, with 14 bases between.

The CDR3 nucleotides read TGTGCCACCAGCCCTACTGGGGGCTTCGGGGAAAAACTGTTTTTT. The encoded protein is CATSPTGGFGEKLFF. The V call is TRBV15, the J call TRBJ1-4, with D tentatively TRBD1 (6 bases). V was shortened by 5 bases and J by 8 bases, with 18 bases between the two germline ends. Germline CDR1 reads LNHNV; CDR2 reads YYDKDF (reference sequence). This CDR3 contains 15 residues.

The rearrangement uses TRBV7-2 and TRBJ2-1; 9 bases line up with TRBD1. Germline loops: CDR1 SGHTA, CDR2 FQGNSA. The CDR3 consists of 15 residues. J lost 4 bases, V lost 1 base, and 2 bases had no gene match. The CDR3 reads CASSLDRGQYNEQFF. CDR3 sequence (DNA): TGTGCCAGCAGCTTAGACAGGGGGCAATACAATGAGCAGTTCTTC.

This chain connects TRBV2 to TRBJ1-1; D not resolved. Looked up from germline, CDR1 is SNHLY and CDR2 is FYNNEI. The V and J ends lost 7 bases and 5 bases respectively, with 14 bases between them. The CDR3 consists of 13 residues. This CDR3 is CASNVEGRTEAFF. The CDR3, as DNA: TGTGCCAGCAACGTGGAGGGTCGGACTGAAGCTTTCTTT.

This clone was recorded a few times. The chain carries TRBV6-1 and TRBJ2-2, with 7 bases fitting TRBD1. Germline V gene sequence: CDR1 MNHNS, CDR2 SASEGT. With V trimmed by 3 bases and J by 0 bases, 7 bases remained unmatched. This CDR3 comprises 17 residues. The CDR3 DNA reads TGTGCCAGCAGTGACCGAGGGGGCCGTACGAACACCGGGGAGCTGTTTTTT. It translates to CASSDRGGRTNTGELFF.

There are a few counts of this clone. This chain connects TRBV10-2 to TRBJ2-7; maybe TRBD2 (6 bases). Germline CDR1 and CDR2: WSHSY and SAAADI. Deletions cut 10 bases from V and 5 bases from J, with 15 bases between. This CDR3 comprises 12 residues. The CDR3 nucleotides are TGCGCCACCCAGATAGGAGGGGACGAGCAGTACTTC. Protein product: CATQIGGDEQYF.

CDR3 sequence (DNA): TGTGCCAGCAGCTCCGACTATGGACAGTCTAATCAGCCCCAGCATTTT. Its protein product is CASSSDYGQSNQPQHF. This chain joins TRBV11-2 and TRBJ1-5, with a possible D match to TRBD1 (6 bases). The CDR3 contains 16 residues. CDR1 and CDR2 from the germline V gene are SGHAT and FQNNGV. Deletions cut 4 bases from V and 4 bases from J, with 17 bases between.

As to this clone: Within the sample, other DNA sequences also encode this same CDR3. V usage is TRBV28 and J usage is TRBJ2-2, with a possible D match to TRBD1 (7 bases). Between the trimmed V and J ends, which lost 2 bases and 6 bases, there was a span of 10 bases. The CDR3 sequence is 14 residues long. From germline, CDR1 is MDHEN and CDR2 SYDVKM. For the CDR3, the DNA is TGTGCCAGCAGTTTACCAGGGGGGTCCGGGGAGCTGTTTTTT. Protein: CASSLPGGSGELFF.

The chain has TRBV11-2 and TRBJ2-7, with D possibly matching TRBD2 (7 bases). V was shortened by 3 bases and J by 1 base, with 13 bases between the two germline ends. Germline CDR1 SGHAT, CDR2 FQNNGV. This CDR3 spans 15 amino acids. CDR3 amino acids: CASSFGGPESYEQYF. In DNA, the CDR3 is TGTGCCAGCAGCTTCGGGGGGCCAGAGTCCTACGAGCAGTACTTC. The full variable domain, in which reference TRBV11-2 and TRBJ2-7 provide the parts outside the CDR3, is EAGVAQSPRYKIIEKRQSVAFWCNPISGHATLYWYQQILGQGPKLLIQFQNNGVVDDSQLPKDRFSAERLKGVDSTLKIQPAKLEDSAVYLCASSFGGPESYEQYFGPGTRLTVT.

The V and J genes are TRBV4-1 and TRBJ2-1, with D maybe TRBD2 (5 bases). The V gene's germline CDR1 is MGHRA and CDR2 YSYEKL. This CDR3 spans 17 amino acids. V lost 5 bases, J lost 0 bases, and 17 bases lay in between. The CDR3 reads CASSEIDYPSSYNEQFF. CDR3 in DNA: TGCGCCAGCAGCGAAATCGACTACCCAAGCTCCTACAATGAGCAGTTCTTC.

This chain connects TRBV11-2 to TRBJ1-5; no firm D call. The CDR3 extends over 14 amino acids. The V end was cut by 4 bases, the J end by 4 bases, with 11 bases between. The V gene's germline CDR1 is SGHAT and CDR2 FQNNGV. CDR3 DNA: TGTGCCAGCAGCTCTCGGTCCGGGAATCAGCCCCAGCATTTT. Translated, it gives CASSSRSGNQPQHF.

This chain links TRBV27 with TRBJ1-2; 8 bases line up with TRBD1. The CDR3 totals 14 residues. The trim removed 3 bases at V and 7 bases at J, leaving 7 bases unmatched. The germline V gene encodes CDR1 MNHEY and CDR2 SMNVEV (reference sequence). CDR3 residues: CASSFRGTGIGYTF. Written as DNA, the CDR3 is TGTGCCAGCAGTTTCCGAGGGACAGGAATTGGCTACACCTTC.

The V call is TRBV19, the J call TRBJ2-5; weak D call: TRBD2 (6 bases). Gene TRBJ2-7 matches the end of the DNA better, so the J call may be wrong. The CDR3 has 16 residues. CDR1 and CDR2 from the germline V gene are LNHDA and SQIVND (reference sequence). The CDR3 coding sequence is TGTGCCAGTAGTATAGAGGGCGCGGGGCCCTCCTACGAGCAGTACTTC. Its translation: CASSIEGAGPSYEQYF.

This rearrangement joins TRBV28 to TRBJ1-1, with D possibly being TRBD1 (5 bases). The CDR3 covers 14 residues. V was clipped by 6 bases and J by 0 bases, with 11 bases between them. CDR1 is MDHEN, CDR2 SYDVKM, per germline. CDR3 sequence: CASSNVGVNTEAFF. CDR3 sequence (DNA): TGTGCCAGCAGCAATGTAGGGGTGAACACTGAAGCTTTCTTT.

The chain combines TRBV7-2 with TRBJ2-1, with D maybe TRBD2 (5 bases). The CDR3 is 13 residues long. The V gene lost 5 bases and the J gene lost 5 bases, with 10 bases spanning the gap. Germline V gene lookup returns CDR1 SGHTA and CDR2 FQGNSA. CDR3 coding DNA: TGTGCCAGCAGCCCCGCCGGGGACAATGAGCAGTTCTTC. This codes for CASSPAGDNEQFF.

The rearrangement uses TRBV12-1 and TRBJ1-1; TRBD1 was called by the table and not checked on the DNA. TRBV12-1 is designated a pseudogene. The CDR3 sequence is 15 residues long. The CDR3 region has the DNA TGTGCCAGCAGCCTCGGACAGAAACCAGACACTGAAGCTTTCTTT. Its protein is CASSLGQKPDTEAFF.

The V and J genes are TRBV19 and TRBJ1-3, with TRBD1 matching over 7 bases. CDR3 size: 16 residues. With 9 bases clipped from V and 0 bases from J, the junction kept 11 bases outside the gene matches. Per germline, CDR1 LNHDA and CDR2 SQIVND (reference sequence). The CDR3 protein is CASHDPGQSSGNTIYF. DNA for the CDR3: TGTGCCAGCCACGACCCGGGACAGAGCTCTGGAAACACCATATATTTT.

This rearrangement joins TRBV7-9 to TRBJ1-4; perhaps TRBD1 as D (6 bases). Germline CDR1 and CDR2: SEHNR and FQNEAQ (reference sequence). The V gene lost 5 bases and the J gene lost 6 bases, with 19 bases spanning the gap. The CDR3 length is 16 residues. The CDR3 spells CASSHGYRAADEKLFF. The CDR3 region has the DNA TGTGCCAGCAGCCACGGGTACAGGGCAGCGGATGAAAAACTGTTTTTT.

This clone has only a few counts. J is TRBJ1-1 and V is TRBV7-9; TRBD1 might be the D (5 bases). With 5 bases removed from V and 0 bases from J, the gap between germline ends came to 10 bases. The CDR3 runs 14 residues. The germline V gene has CDR1 SEHNR and CDR2 FQNEAQ (reference sequence). This CDR3 reads CASSVTVMNTEAFF. The CDR3 DNA sequence: TGTGCCAGCAGCGTGACAGTGATGAACACTGAAGCTTTCTTT.

This chain joins TRBV2 and TRBJ1-5; 7 bases fit TRBD1. J gave up 3 bases and V 5 bases, and 10 bases lay outside the gene matches. Per the germline V gene, CDR1 is SNHLY and CDR2 is FYNNEI. The CDR3 runs to 16 residues. As DNA, the CDR3 is TGTGCCAGCAGTCCACCGGGACAGAATACCAATCAGCCCCAGCATTTT. This gives the protein CASSPPGQNTNQPQHF.

The CDR3 here is CASGLVRGGAVEAFF. CDR3 nucleotide sequence: TGTGCTAGTGGTTTGGTACGGGGGGGAGCGGTTGAAGCTTTCTTT. This chain uses TRBV12-5 with TRBJ1-1, with D perhaps TRBD1 (5 bases). Germline CDR1 is LGHNT and CDR2 is FRNRAP. V lost 0 bases and J lost 7, with 15 bases in between. The CDR3 totals 15 residues.

As to this clone: The same CDR3 also results from other DNA sequences found in this sample. The chain combines TRBV27 with TRBJ2-1; D is possibly TRBD2 (6 bases). The V gene's germline CDR1 is MNHEY and CDR2 SMNVEV (reference sequence). V lost 2 bases to trimming and J lost 3 bases, with 17 bases between them. The CDR3 runs to 17 residues. The CDR3 nucleotides are TGTGCCAGCAGTTTACGAGGCGGGGCTGGAGTCTACAATGAGCAGTTCTTC. This codes for CASSLRGGAGVYNEQFF.

The rearrangement links TRBV7-2 to TRBJ1-6, with no clear D. The CDR3 loop spans 14 amino acids. V gave up 3 bases and J gave up 0 bases, with 3 bases separating them. Germline CDR1 SGHTA, CDR2 FQGNSA. In nucleotides, the CDR3 is TGTGCCAGCAGCTTTAGCTCCTATAATTCACCCCTCCACTTT. Encoded protein: CASSFSSYNSPLHF.

The chain couples TRBV11-2 to TRBJ1-1; D possibly corresponds to TRBD1 (6 bases). The germline CDR1 and CDR2 sequences are SGHAT and FQNNGV. This CDR3 contains 16 residues. Trimming removed 1 base from V and 0 bases from J, with 12 bases in between. CDR3 in DNA: TGTGCCAGCAGCTTAGCAGGGGTGCCTATGAACACTGAAGCTTTCTTT. Amino acids: CASSLAGVPMNTEAFF.

The chain links TRBV10-1 to TRBJ1-2, with 8 bases identical to TRBD1. V was clipped by 6 bases and J by 4 bases; unmatched bases: 4. CDR3 size: 13 residues. Germline CDR1 reads WNHNN; CDR2 reads SYGVQD (reference sequence). CDR3 protein: CASSWGQAYGYTF. DNA for the CDR3: TGCGCCAGCAGCTGGGGACAGGCCTATGGCTACACCTTC.